Shown below are 21 T cell receptor beta chains from a single sample sequenced in a study of early T cells in non-severe SARS-CoV-2 infection. TCRdb re-analysed the 5' RACE reads in MiXCR, keeping a single row per CDR3 protein. The table records roughly 51,000 distinct CDR3 sequences, about 6.3% of them present only once. The material sequenced was whole blood, taken at baseline. All receptors come from an adult who was a healthcare worker with PCR-confirmed SARS-CoV-2 infection or an uninfected control (not recorded which).

There are many counts of this clonotype. The CDR3 is CASRGQGNQPQHF. The DNA for the CDR3 is TGTGCCAGCAGGGGACAGGGAAATCAGCCCCAGCATTTT. The chain recombines TRBV27 with TRBJ1-5, with 9 bases that match TRBD1. With V trimmed by 6 bases and J by 4 bases, 1 base remained unmatched. In germline, CDR1 is MNHEY, CDR2 SMNVEV (reference sequence). This CDR3 is built from 13 residues.

This clonotype is categorized as medium-sized. The chain has TRBV29-1 and TRBJ2-5; 10 bases are shared with TRBD1. V shed 1 base, J shed 7 bases, and the junction held 12 bases outside the gene matches. Germline CDR1 and CDR2: SQVTM and ANQGSEA. The length of the CDR3 is 16 residues. The CDR3 sequence: CSVEGGTGATPGTQYF. CDR3 DNA sequence: TGCAGCGTTGAAGGAGGGACAGGGGCCACCCCAGGGACCCAGTACTTC.

This chain joins TRBV20-1 and TRBJ2-3, with 8 bases identical to TRBD1. Trimming cost V 0 bases and J 1 base; bases outside gene matches: 6. Germline assignment: CDR1 DFQATT and CDR2 SNEGSKA (reference sequence). CDR3 length equals 16 residues. CDR3 sequence: CSAREQDRGRTDTQYF. In nucleotides, the CDR3 is TGCAGTGCTAGAGAACAAGACAGGGGCCGCACAGATACGCAGTATTTT.

CDR3 DNA: TGTGCCAGCAGCCGCCACGGATCTAGCACAGATACGCAGTATTTT. The encoded protein is CASSRHGSSTDTQYF. V usage is TRBV7-9 and J usage is TRBJ2-3; D remains ambiguous. The CDR3 covers 15 residues. Germline V gives CDR1 SEHNR, CDR2 FQNEAQ (reference sequence). Trimming took off 5 bases at V and 0 bases at J, with 12 bases between the two ends.

This clonotype was seen repeatedly, ten times or more. The chain recombines TRBV9 with TRBJ2-2; no clear D. Trimming shortened V by 3 bases and J by 4 bases, and 10 bases separated the two germline ends. The germline gives CDR1 SGDLS, CDR2 YYNGEE. The CDR3 is 14 amino acids. The CDR3 DNA is TGTGCCAGCAGCGGAAACCACCCCACCGGGGAGCTGTTTTTT. Protein sequence: CASSGNHPTGELFF.

The chain employs TRBV4-3 and TRBJ1-6; D gene unclear. The CDR3 is 15 residues long. Germline-derived CDR1 and CDR2 are LGHNA and YSLEER. Trimming removed 1 base at V and 10 bases at J, with 14 bases between. The CDR3 nucleotides are TGCGCCAGCAGCCAAGGTCTGTCGATTAGCTCACCCCTCCACTTT. Protein sequence: CASSQGLSISSPLHF.

The genes are TRBV20-1 and TRBJ1-2; possibly TRBD1 for D (5 bases). Trimming pared 1 base from V and 7 bases from J, leaving 7 bases between. This CDR3 is 11 amino acids long. Per germline, CDR1 DFQATT and CDR2 SNEGSKA (reference sequence). CDR3 bases: TGCAGTGCTAGAGGGGGGGTTGGCTACACCTTC. Protein: CSARGGVGYTF.

The table lists this clonotype with many counts. This chain's CDR3 is CASRTGLAAYNEQFF. CDR3 DNA sequence: TGTGCCAGCAGGACGGGACTAGCGGCCTACAATGAGCAGTTCTTC. The chain carries TRBV11-2 and TRBJ2-1; 11 nucleotides line up with TRBD2. The CDR3 covers 15 residues. J lost 2 bases, V lost 6 bases, and 3 bases had no gene match. Germline values: CDR1 SGHAT, CDR2 FQNNGV.

Turning to this clonotype: A much more abundant neighbour one base away suggests this may be a read error. The chain joins TRBV19 to TRBJ1-1, with D unresolved. The CDR3 covers 15 residues. The V gene's germline CDR1 is LNHDA and CDR2 SQIVND (reference sequence). V was trimmed by 3 bases and J by 4 bases, leaving 15 bases between them. This chain's CDR3 is CASSIPFPEGTEAFF. The CDR3 bases are TGTGCCAGTAGTATCCCCTTCCCGGAGGGCACTGAAGCTTTCTTT.

This clonotype was recorded many times. This rearrangement joins TRBV7-2 to TRBJ2-3; 8 bases map to TRBD1. CDR3 length: 15 residues. Trimming at V came to 5 bases and at J to 3 bases, leaving 7 bases not matched to a gene. The germline CDR1 and CDR2 sequences are SGHTA and FQGNSA. In DNA form, the CDR3 reads TGTGCCAGCAGCGAGACAGGGGTCGGGACAGATACGCAGTATTTT. Amino acids: CASSETGVGTDTQYF.

This clonotype has a count of ten or more. This sequence joins TRBV12-3 or TRBV12-4 and TRBJ1-5, with D possibly being TRBD1 (5 bases). V shed 4 bases and J shed 6 bases, with 13 bases lying between them. This CDR3 spans 14 amino acids. The CDR3: CASSSRGEGQPQHF. CDR3 nucleotide sequence: TGTGCCAGCAGTTCCCGGGGGGAGGGTCAGCCCCAGCATTTT.

Ten or more counts support this clonotype. The V gene is TRBV7-2, the J gene TRBJ1-6; D gene ambiguous. Germline assignment: CDR1 SGHTA and CDR2 FQGNSA. Trimming pared 5 bases from V and 10 bases from J, leaving 15 bases between. CDR3 length equals 14 residues. Here the CDR3 reads CASSPLQQDSPLHF. In nucleotides, the CDR3 is TGTGCCAGCAGCCCTCTTCAGCAGGACTCACCCCTCCACTTT.

The CDR3 region has the DNA TGCGCCAGCAGCGTAGAATTTAACGAGCAGTACTTC. This encodes CASSVEFNEQYF. This chain links TRBV5-1 with TRBJ2-7, with D unclear. This CDR3 spans 12 amino acids. From germline, CDR1 is SGHRS and CDR2 YFSETQ. V lost 4 bases to trimming and J lost 5 bases, with 10 bases between them.

This rearrangement joins TRBV6-2 or TRBV6-3 to TRBJ2-4, with unresolved D. Trimming took 6 bases from V and 0 from J, leaving 15 bases between them. This CDR3 has 16 residues. Per germline, CDR1 MNHEY and CDR2 SVGEGT. CDR3 DNA: TGTGCCAGCAGCCAGATCCGTAATCTAGCCAAAAACATTCAGTACTTC. Residues: CASSQIRNLAKNIQYF.

This clonotype was picked up many times. The chain carries TRBV20-1 and TRBJ2-7, with 8 bases lining up with TRBD2. The CDR3 totals 11 residues. V lost 7 bases, J lost 4 bases, and 3 bases stayed unmatched. Per germline, CDR1 DFQATT and CDR2 SNEGSKA (reference sequence). The CDR3 DNA follows: TGCAGTGGCGGGGGGCGGTACGAGCAGTACTTC. Translated, it gives CSGGGRYEQYF.

The genes are TRBV7-2 and TRBJ2-3; D possibly corresponds to TRBD2 (5 bases). CDR3 size: 15 residues. V was cut by 5 bases and J by 4 bases, with 16 bases left in between. CDR1 and CDR2 (germline): SGHTA, FQGNSA. CDR3 sequence reads: CASSPGRLRADTQYF. DNA for the CDR3: TGTGCCAGCAGCCCGGGAAGGTTGAGGGCAGATACGCAGTATTTT.

There are many counts of this clonotype. The chain recombines TRBV7-9 with TRBJ2-6; D could derive from TRBD1 or TRBD2 (5 bases each). The CDR3 length is 18 residues. The germline gives CDR1 SEHNR, CDR2 FQNEAQ (reference sequence). V was trimmed by 5 bases and J by 0 bases, leaving 17 bases between them. The CDR3 nucleotides are TGTGCCAGCAGCCCTTTGAAGGGGAGAAGCTCTGGGGCCAACGTCCTGACTTTC. Amino acid sequence: CASSPLKGRSSGANVLTF.

This clonotype has a count of ten or more. The V call is TRBV6-2 or TRBV6-3, the J call TRBJ1-2; 9 positions match TRBD1. V trimming: 4 bases; J trimming: 0 bases; junction bases outside the gene matches: 9. CDR1 MNHEY and CDR2 SVGEGT come from the germline V gene. The CDR3 is made up of 17 amino acids. The CDR3 loop is CASSSAGTGSTNYGYTF. CDR3 bases: TGTGCCAGCAGTTCGGCCGGGACAGGGTCAACTAACTATGGCTACACCTTC.

At least ten counts were recorded for this clonotype. V gene TRBV11-2 combines with J gene TRBJ2-1, with D unresolved. The CDR3 has 15 amino acids. The germline V gene has CDR1 SGHAT and CDR2 FQNNGV. The V end was cut by 3 bases, the J end by 2 bases, with 11 bases between. For the CDR3, the DNA is TGTGCCAGCAGCTTTAGTCGGGTTACCTACAATGAGCAGTTCTTC. As protein: CASSFSRVTYNEQFF.

The J gene is TRBJ2-7, the V gene TRBV19, with 7 bases that match TRBD2. V lost 6 bases and J lost 0; bases outside the gene matches: 5. Germline V gives CDR1 LNHDA, CDR2 SQIVND (reference sequence). This CDR3 contains 14 residues. CDR3 sequence reads: CASSGAGNSYEQYF. In DNA, the CDR3 is TGTGCCAGTAGCGGAGCGGGGAACTCCTACGAGCAGTACTTC.

This clonotype was observed a handful of times. J is TRBJ2-1 and V is TRBV6-6, with 8 bases fitting TRBD1. The CDR3 is made up of 15 amino acids. The V gene end was trimmed by 4 bases and the J gene end by 5 bases; junction bases not matched to a gene: 7. Germline assignment: CDR1 MNHNY and CDR2 SVGAGI (reference sequence). The CDR3 protein is CASSSPGQANNEQFF. DNA for the CDR3: TGTGCCAGCAGTTCCCCGGGACAGGCTAACAATGAGCAGTTCTTC.